Below are 14 T cell receptor beta chains sequenced from a single sample in a study of blood T cell repertoires in COVID-19. Generated by immunoSEQ multiplex PCR, the TCRdb table keeps only in-frame clones and is missing some. The sample gives 50,000 to 65,000 clones, 75% to 90% of which show up once; 16% is in the top ten. Sequences were obtained from peripheral blood. All receptors come from a human donor in a cohort sampled during active COVID-19.

The rearrangement joins TRBV5-8 to TRBJ1-4; TRBD1 might be the D (6 bases). CDR1 and CDR2 from the germline V gene are SGHTS and YDEGEE. The V end lost 4 bases, the J end lost 5 bases, and 21 bases lay between the germline ends. This CDR3 contains 17 residues. For the CDR3, the DNA is TGTGCCAGCAGCACCAGGGGTTACCTTTCTAGAAATGAAAAACTGTTTTTT. This translates into CASSTRGYLSRNEKLFF.

The chain links TRBV30 to TRBJ2-3; 8 bases fit TRBD1. The CDR3 spans 15 residues. V was pared by 4 bases and J by 4 bases, with 10 bases of the junction left unmatched. CDR1 GTSNPN and CDR2 SVGIG come from the germline V gene (reference sequence). The CDR3 region is CAWTRQGLDADTQYF. For the CDR3, the DNA is TGTGCCTGGACCAGACAGGGGCTAGATGCAGATACGCAGTATTTT. Based on the CDR3 plus reference TRBV30 and TRBJ2-3, the full variable domain is SQTIHQWPATLVQPVGSPLSLECTVEGTSNPNLYWYRQAAGRGLQLLFYSVGIGQISSEVPQNLSASRPQDRQFILSSKKLLLSDSGFYLCAWTRQGLDADTQYFGPGTRLTVL.

V usage is TRBV28 and J usage is TRBJ2-5; D unresolved. V lost 3 bases and J lost 5, with 4 bases in between. This CDR3 region has 11 residues. The germline CDR1 and CDR2 sequences are MDHEN and SYDVKM. CDR3 DNA sequence: TGTGCCAGCAGTTTTTCGGAGACCCAGTACTTC. Residues: CASSFSETQYF.

The V call is TRBV29-1, the J call TRBJ2-3; 10 bases line up with TRBD1. Losses at the gene ends were 4 bases for V and 3 bases for J; bases not matched to a gene: 7. The CDR3 covers 15 residues. Germline V gene lookup returns CDR1 SQVTM and CDR2 ANQGSEA. CDR3 DNA: TGCAGCGTTGCAGCTGGACAGGGGGTGACAGATACGCAGTATTTT. This codes for CSVAAGQGVTDTQYF.

J is TRBJ2-2 and V is TRBV5-1, with 11 bases identical to TRBD2. The germline CDR1 and CDR2 sequences are SGHRS and YFSETQ. The CDR3 extends over 15 amino acids. Trimming removed 2 bases from V and 6 bases from J; junction bases left unmatched: 3. The CDR3, as DNA: TGCGCCAGCAGCTTTACACTAGCGGGAGCCGGGGAGCTGTTTTTT. Its protein is CASSFTLAGAGELFF.

V gene TRBV9 combines with J gene TRBJ2-2; D gene ambiguous. The length of the CDR3 is 15 residues. V lost 0 bases to trimming and J lost 1 base, with 7 bases between them. Germline V CDR1 and CDR2: SGDLS, YYNGEE. The CDR3 coding sequence is TGTGCCAGCAGCGTAGCTCTAGAGAACACCGGGGAGCTGTTTTTT. The encoded protein is CASSVALENTGELFF.

CDR3 amino acids: CASSLAVDRVQFF. The CDR3 nucleotides are TGTGCCAGCAGCTTAGCTGTAGACAGGGTACAGTTCTTC. The V call is TRBV7-8, the J call TRBJ2-1, with TRBD1 matching over 7 bases. CDR1 and CDR2 from the germline V gene are SGHVS and FQNEAQ. The ends lost 0 bases at V and 13 bases at J; junction bases unmatched: 6. The CDR3 is 13 residues long.

The rearrangement links TRBV30 to TRBJ1-6; D unclear. The CDR3 totals 13 residues. The germline CDR1 and CDR2 sequences are GTSNPN and SVGIG (reference sequence). V lost 4 bases, J lost 4 bases, and 8 bases lay in between. The chain's CDR3 is CAWNSQYNSPLHF. CDR3 in DNA: TGTGCCTGGAACTCCCAATATAATTCACCCCTCCACTTT.

This rearrangement joins TRBV7-9 to TRBJ2-7, with D uncertain. CDR1 and CDR2 from the germline V gene are SEHNR and FQNEAQ (reference sequence). The CDR3 has 13 amino acids. Trimming removed 6 bases at V and 3 bases at J, with 12 bases between. CDR3 protein: CASSLLRDYEQYF. CDR3 in DNA: TGTGCCAGCAGTCTCTTGCGTGACTACGAGCAGTACTTC.

DNA for the CDR3: TGCGCCAGCAGCCAGGAGACGTATAGCAATCAGCCCCAGCATTTT. Translated: CASSQETYSNQPQHF. This chain connects TRBV4-1 to TRBJ1-5; no reliable D call. CDR3 size: 15 residues. V dropped 3 bases and J dropped 0 bases, with 9 bases sitting between them. Germline-derived CDR1 and CDR2 are MGHRA and YSYEKL.

This clone has only a few counts. V usage is TRBV6-1 and J usage is TRBJ2-2; D possibly corresponds to TRBD1 (5 bases). Germline V gene sequence: CDR1 MNHNS, CDR2 SASEGT. Trimming removed 3 bases from V and 5 bases from J, with 16 bases in between. There are 16 residues in the CDR3. CDR3 nucleotides: TGTGCCAGCAGTGAGGGGCAGTACCGATCTACCGGGGAGCTGTTTTTT. Translated, it gives CASSEGQYRSTGELFF.

This clone was seen a handful of times. The chain recombines TRBV7-9 with TRBJ1-5, with 8 bases matching TRBD1. The CDR3 sequence is 15 residues long. In germline, CDR1 is SEHNR, CDR2 FQNEAQ (reference sequence). V gave up 4 bases and J gave up 2 bases; unmatched junction bases: 4. This chain's CDR3 is CASSSAGGRNQPQHF. The CDR3 region has the DNA TGTGCCAGCAGCTCTGCAGGGGGCCGCAATCAGCCCCAGCATTTT.

The chain carries TRBV12-3 or TRBV12-4 and TRBJ2-1, with D perhaps matching TRBD2 (5 bases). V lost 7 bases to trimming and J lost 7 bases, with 5 bases between them. This CDR3 has 10 residues. CDR3 in DNA: TGTGCCAGCACGGGGAATGAGCAGTTCTTC. Translating gives CASTGNEQFF.

The genes are TRBV19 and TRBJ2-7, with TRBD1 identical over 7 bases. In germline, CDR1 is LNHDA, CDR2 SQIVND (reference sequence). J gave up 3 bases and V 4 bases, and 9 bases lay outside the gene matches. The CDR3 spans 15 residues. CDR3 nucleotides: TGTGCCAGTAGTACCTCCGGGACAGAAGACTACGAGCAGTACTTC. Translation: CASSTSGTEDYEQYF. Full variable domain (outside the CDR3, taken from reference TRBV19 and TRBJ2-7): DGGITQSPKYLFRKEGQNVTLSCEQNLNHDAMYWYRQDPGQGLRLIYYSQIVNDFQKGDIAEGYSVSREKKESFPLTVTSAQKNPTAFYLCASSTSGTEDYEQYFGPGTRLTVT.